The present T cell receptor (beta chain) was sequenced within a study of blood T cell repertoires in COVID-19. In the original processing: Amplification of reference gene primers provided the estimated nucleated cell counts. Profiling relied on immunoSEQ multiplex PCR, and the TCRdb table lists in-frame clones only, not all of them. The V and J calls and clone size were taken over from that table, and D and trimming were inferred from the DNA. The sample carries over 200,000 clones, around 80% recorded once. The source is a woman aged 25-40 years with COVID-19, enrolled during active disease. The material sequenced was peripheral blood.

CDR3 coding DNA: TGTGCCAGCAGTCCCTCCGGGACAGGGTACACTGAAGCTTTCTTT. It translates to CASSPSGTGYTEAFF. This chain joins TRBV7-6 and TRBJ1-1, with 9 nucleotides matching TRBD1. V gave up 6 bases and J gave up 3 bases; unmatched junction bases: 8. CDR3 length: 15 amino acids. The germline gives CDR1 SGHVS, CDR2 FNYEAQ.